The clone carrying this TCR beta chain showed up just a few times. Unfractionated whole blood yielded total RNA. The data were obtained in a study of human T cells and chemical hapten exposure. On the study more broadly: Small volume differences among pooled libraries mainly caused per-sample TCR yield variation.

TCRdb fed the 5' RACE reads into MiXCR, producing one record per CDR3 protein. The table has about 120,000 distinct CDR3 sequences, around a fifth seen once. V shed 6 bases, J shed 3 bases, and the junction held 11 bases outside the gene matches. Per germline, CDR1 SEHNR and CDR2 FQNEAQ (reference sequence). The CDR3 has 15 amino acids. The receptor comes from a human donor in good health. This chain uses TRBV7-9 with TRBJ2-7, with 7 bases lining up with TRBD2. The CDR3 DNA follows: TGTGCCAGCAGGACGGCCGGGGAGGGCTTCTACGAGCAGTACTTC. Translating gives CASRTAGEGFYEQYF.